Below, 13 T cell receptor beta chains from the same sample are listed, as sequenced in a study of T-cell memory formation after mild COVID-19. One entry per CDR3 protein, called by TCRdb with MiXCR from the 5' RACE reads. The data show 29,000 or so distinct CDR3 sequences, with 15% to 20% seen just once and 1.4% held by the top ten. The sample comprised PBMCs or a T cell subset sorted from them (not recorded which). Receptors were obtained from an adult who had mild COVID-19 (a few samples of this study predate the infection). Cell type and time point are not known.

This clonotype was counted many times. The CDR3 spells CASSSNQGATNEKLFF. CDR3 DNA sequence: TGCGCCAGCAGCTCAAACCAGGGGGCAACTAATGAAAAACTGTTTTTT. The V and J genes are TRBV5-1 and TRBJ1-4; the match to TRBD1 covers 7 bases. Germline V gene lookup returns CDR1 SGHRS and CDR2 YFSETQ. V lost 3 bases, J lost 0 bases, and 5 bases stayed unmatched. CDR3 size: 16 residues.

This clonotype is categorized as medium-sized. The chain employs TRBV29-1 and TRBJ2-1; 7 bases map to TRBD1. The CDR3 is made up of 12 amino acids. The V segment lost 6 bases and the J segment 4 bases; nucleotides outside the gene matches: 3. Per germline, CDR1 SQVTM and CDR2 ANQGSEA. DNA of the CDR3: TGCAGCGTGGGACAGAAGTACAATGAGCAGTTCTTC. It encodes CSVGQKYNEQFF.

This clonotype was seen at least ten times. The J gene is TRBJ2-7, the V gene TRBV15; TRBD1 matches at 9 bases. Germline V gene lookup returns CDR1 LNHNV and CDR2 YYDKDF (reference sequence). There are 19 residues in the CDR3. J gave up 4 bases and V 0 bases, and 16 bases lay outside the gene matches. Here the CDR3 reads CATSRERDRVSNLRYEQYF. The CDR3, as DNA: TGTGCCACCAGCAGAGAACGGGACAGGGTATCCAATTTACGATACGAGCAGTACTTC.

This clonotype has ten or more counts. The chain employs TRBV12-3 or TRBV12-4 and TRBJ2-2; no clear D. The CDR3 sequence is 13 residues long. V was pared by 3 bases and J by 5 bases, with 7 bases between. CDR3 nucleotides: TGTGCCAGCAGTTTCCGAGGAACCGGGGAGCTGTTTTTT. The encoded protein is CASSFRGTGELFF.

This clonotype was detected once. A much larger clone sits a single nucleotide away, making a read error possible. The V call is TRBV27, the J call TRBJ1-1; 7 bases are a match to TRBD1. The germline V gene has CDR1 MNHEY and CDR2 SMNVEV (reference sequence). This CDR3 spans 13 amino acids. The trim removed 9 bases at V and 5 bases at J, leaving 9 bases unmatched. In nucleotides, the CDR3 is TGTGCCAGAAGTATAACAGGGGTAACTGAAGCTTTCTTT. Translation gives CARSITGVTEAFF.

There are many counts of this clonotype. J is TRBJ2-3 and V is TRBV12-3 or TRBV12-4, with 8 positions matching TRBD2. Trimming took 10 bases from V and 3 from J; bases not matched to a gene: 12. CDR3 length: 15 residues. CDR3 in DNA: TGTGCCACCCTAGCGGGTCTCTACGAGACAGATACGCAGTATTTT. Translated: CATLAGLYETDTQYF.

This clonotype was seen a handful of times. The chain has TRBV6-2 or TRBV6-3 and TRBJ1-1; D perhaps matches TRBD1 (5 bases). V shed 5 bases and J shed 0 bases, with 13 bases lying between them. Germline CDR1 is MNHEY and CDR2 is SVGEGT. The CDR3 covers 15 residues. The CDR3: CASSTRMGLNTEAFF. The CDR3 region has the DNA TGTGCCAGCAGTACTAGAATGGGGCTGAACACTGAAGCTTTCTTT.

This clonotype was seen a single time. This chain links TRBV19 with TRBJ2-2; D possibly matches TRBD1 or TRBD2 (6 bases each). The CDR3 has 12 residues. Germline V gene lookup returns CDR1 LNHDA and CDR2 SQIVND (reference sequence). Trimming removed 7 bases at V and 9 bases at J, with 12 bases between. CDR3 bases: TGTGCCAGTAACTGGGGGGCCTGGGAGCTGTTTTTT. This sequence encodes CASNWGAWELFF.

This clonotype showed up many times. V and J are TRBV24-1 and TRBJ1-3; D ambiguous. Germline values: CDR1 KGHDR, CDR2 SFDVKD. This CDR3 spans 15 amino acids. V shed 2 bases and J shed 0 bases, with 7 bases lying between them. The CDR3 nucleotides are TGTGCCACCAGTGATTCAGGTGGCTCTGGAAACACCATATATTTT. Protein: CATSDSGGSGNTIYF.

This clonotype was picked up many times. The V gene is TRBV3-1, the J gene TRBJ2-2; D is possibly TRBD1 or TRBD2 (6 bases each). The V gene lost 8 bases and the J gene lost 0 bases, with 13 bases spanning the gap. Germline values: CDR1 LGHDT, CDR2 YNNKEL (reference sequence). The CDR3 sequence is 15 residues long. The CDR3 nucleotides read TGTGCCAGCGCACCCGGGGGCTCGAACACCGGGGAGCTGTTTTTT. Translating gives CASAPGGSNTGELFF.

The rearrangement links TRBV20-1 to TRBJ2-3; 13 positions match TRBD2. The CDR3 runs to 17 residues. Trimming took 0 bases from V and 1 from J; bases not matched to a gene: 4. In germline, CDR1 is DFQATT, CDR2 SNEGSKA (reference sequence). CDR3 protein: CSARELAGGWGTDTQYF. CDR3 bases: TGCAGTGCTAGAGAACTAGCGGGGGGGTGGGGCACAGATACGCAGTATTTT.

This clonotype was detected ten times or more. V gene TRBV5-1 combines with J gene TRBJ2-3, with 9 bases aligning to TRBD2. J gave up 0 bases and V 5 bases, and 4 bases lay outside the gene matches. Germline values: CDR1 SGHRS, CDR2 YFSETQ. The CDR3 is 15 residues long. The CDR3 loop is CASSGSGSSTDTQYF. The CDR3 nucleotides read TGCGCCAGCAGTGGTAGCGGGAGTAGCACAGATACGCAGTATTTT.

This clonotype was counted many times. The rearrangement joins TRBV7-2 to TRBJ2-2, with 7 bases that match TRBD2. V shed 1 base, J shed 1 base, and the junction held 6 bases outside the gene matches. The CDR3 has 17 amino acids. CDR1 and CDR2 from the germline V gene are SGHTA and FQGNSA. CDR3 nucleotides: TGTGCCAGCAGCTTAGTGAGACTAGCAGAGAACACCGGGGAGCTGTTTTTT. It specifies CASSLVRLAENTGELFF.